The entry below gives a single T cell receptor beta chain sequence along with its context. Assay: immunoSEQ multiplex PCR; the TCRdb copy retains only in-frame clones and omits some. The repertoire holds about 200,000 clones, roughly 82% seen once, with roughly 7.1% in the top ten. While infection was still active, Seattle patients were enrolled and then followed longitudinally. The data were obtained in a study of blood T cell repertoires in COVID-19. Turning to the study itself: Researchers got acute and convalescent COVID-19 samples from the United States, Italy and Spain. Sources were T cells, B-cell-depleted T cells, or PBMCs; the material itself was cDNA or gDNA.

Germline CDR1 and CDR2: LGHNA and YNFKEQ. V was shortened by 0 bases and J by 2 bases, with 5 bases between the two germline ends. CDR3 length: 13 amino acids. The sequencing input was peripheral blood. This TCR was recovered from a woman aged 60-75 years with COVID-19, enrolled during active disease. V is TRBV4-2 and J is TRBJ2-7; D possibly corresponds to TRBD2 (5 bases). In DNA form, the CDR3 reads TGTGCCAGCAGCCAAGAACTAGCCTACGAGCAGTACTTC. It yields the protein CASSQELAYEQYF.